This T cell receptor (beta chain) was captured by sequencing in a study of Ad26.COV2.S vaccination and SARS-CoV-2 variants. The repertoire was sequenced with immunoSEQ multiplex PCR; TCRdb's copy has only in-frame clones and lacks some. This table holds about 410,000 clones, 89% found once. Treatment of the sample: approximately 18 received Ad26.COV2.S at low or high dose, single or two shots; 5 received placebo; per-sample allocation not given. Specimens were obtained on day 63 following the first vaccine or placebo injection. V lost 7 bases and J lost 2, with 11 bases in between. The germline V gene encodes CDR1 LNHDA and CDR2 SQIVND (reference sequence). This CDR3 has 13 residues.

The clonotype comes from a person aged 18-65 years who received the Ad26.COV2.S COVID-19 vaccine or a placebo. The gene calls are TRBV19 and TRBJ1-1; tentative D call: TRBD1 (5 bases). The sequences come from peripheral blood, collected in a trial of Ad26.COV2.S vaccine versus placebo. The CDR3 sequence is CASKSTANTEAFF. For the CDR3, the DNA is TGTGCCAGTAAATCGACAGCTAACACTGAAGCTTTCTTT. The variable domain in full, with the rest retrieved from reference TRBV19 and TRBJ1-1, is DGGITQSPKYLFRKEGQNVTLSCEQNLNHDAMYWYRQDPGQGLRLIYYSQIVNDFQKGDIAEGYSVSREKKESFPLTVTSAQKNPTAFYLCASKSTANTEAFFGQGTRLTVV.